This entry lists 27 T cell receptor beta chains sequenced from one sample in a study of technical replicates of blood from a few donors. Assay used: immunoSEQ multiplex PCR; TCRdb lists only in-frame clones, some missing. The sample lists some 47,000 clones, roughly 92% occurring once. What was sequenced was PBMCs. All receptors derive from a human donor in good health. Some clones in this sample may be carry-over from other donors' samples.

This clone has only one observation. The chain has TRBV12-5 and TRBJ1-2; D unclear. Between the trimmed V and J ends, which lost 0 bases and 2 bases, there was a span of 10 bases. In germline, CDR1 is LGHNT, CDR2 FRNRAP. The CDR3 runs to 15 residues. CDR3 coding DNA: TGTGCTAGTGGTTTGGTAAGCGGAGTGAACTATGGCTACACCTTC. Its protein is CASGLVSGVNYGYTF. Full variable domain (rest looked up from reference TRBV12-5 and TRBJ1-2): DARVTQTPRHKVTEMGQEVTMRCQPILGHNTVFWYRQTMMQGLELLAYFRNRAPLDDSGMPKDRFSAEMPDATLATLKIQPSEPRDSAVYFCASGLVSGVNYGYTFGSGTRLTVV.

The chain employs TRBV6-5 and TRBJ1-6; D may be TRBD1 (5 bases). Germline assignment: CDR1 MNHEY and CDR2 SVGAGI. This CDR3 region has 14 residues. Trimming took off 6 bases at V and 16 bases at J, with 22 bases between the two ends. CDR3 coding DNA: TGTGCCAGCAGAACCGGGACTGAGCTTGGACCTCTCCACTTT. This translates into CASRTGTELGPLHF.

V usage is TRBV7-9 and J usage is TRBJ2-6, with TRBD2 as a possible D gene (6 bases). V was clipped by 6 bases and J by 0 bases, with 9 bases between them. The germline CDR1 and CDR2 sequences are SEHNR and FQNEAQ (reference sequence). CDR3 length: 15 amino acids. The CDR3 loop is CASRPGDSGANVLTF. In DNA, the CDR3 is TGTGCCAGCAGACCGGGGGACTCTGGGGCCAACGTCCTGACTTTC.

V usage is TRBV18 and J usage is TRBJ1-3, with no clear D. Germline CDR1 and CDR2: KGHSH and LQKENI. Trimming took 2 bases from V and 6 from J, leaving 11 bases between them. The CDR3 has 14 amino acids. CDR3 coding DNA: TGTGCCAGCTCACCAGACGGGAAAGTAAACACCATATATTTT. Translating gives CASSPDGKVNTIYF.

CDR3: CASSDGQGAIGELFF. The CDR3 DNA follows: TGTGCCAGCAGTGACGGCCAGGGGGCTATCGGGGAGCTGTTTTTT. V and J are TRBV25-1 and TRBJ2-2, with TRBD1 identical over 8 bases. V lost 3 bases and J lost 7; bases outside the gene matches: 7. The CDR3 loop spans 15 amino acids. Germline V gene lookup returns CDR1 MGHDK and CDR2 SYGVNS.

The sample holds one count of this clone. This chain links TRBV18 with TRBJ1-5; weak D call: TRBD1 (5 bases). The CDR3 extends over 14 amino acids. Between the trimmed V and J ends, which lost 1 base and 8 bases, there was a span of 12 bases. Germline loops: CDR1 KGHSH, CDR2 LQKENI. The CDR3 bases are TGTGCCAGCTCACCACGGAGGGGTGGTGAGCCCCAGCATTTT. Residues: CASSPRRGGEPQHF.

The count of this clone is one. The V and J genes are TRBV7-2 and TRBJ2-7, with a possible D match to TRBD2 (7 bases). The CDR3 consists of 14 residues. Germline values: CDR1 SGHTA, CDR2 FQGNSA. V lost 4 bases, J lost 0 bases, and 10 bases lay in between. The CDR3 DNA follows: TGTGCCAGCAGCTCCGGGGGGCTCTCCTACGAGCAGTACTTC. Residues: CASSSGGLSYEQYF.

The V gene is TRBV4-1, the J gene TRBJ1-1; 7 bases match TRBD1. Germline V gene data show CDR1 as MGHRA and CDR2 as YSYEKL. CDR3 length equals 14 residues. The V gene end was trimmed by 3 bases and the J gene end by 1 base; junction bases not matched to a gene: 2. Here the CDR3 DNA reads TGCGCCAGCAGCCATGGACAGGCGAACACTGAAGCTTTCTTT. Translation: CASSHGQANTEAFF.

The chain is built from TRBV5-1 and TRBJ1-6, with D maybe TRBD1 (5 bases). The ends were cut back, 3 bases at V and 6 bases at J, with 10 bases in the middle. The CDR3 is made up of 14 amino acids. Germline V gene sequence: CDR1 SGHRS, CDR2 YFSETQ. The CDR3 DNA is TGCGCCAGCAGCTCACAGGAAGTTAATTCACCCCTCCACTTT. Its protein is CASSSQEVNSPLHF.

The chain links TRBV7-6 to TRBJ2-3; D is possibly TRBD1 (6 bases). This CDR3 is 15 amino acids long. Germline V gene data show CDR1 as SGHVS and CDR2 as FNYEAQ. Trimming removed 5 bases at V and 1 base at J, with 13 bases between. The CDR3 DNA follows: TGTGCCAGCAGCCTGAACAGGGTTGGCACAGATACGCAGTATTTT. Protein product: CASSLNRVGTDTQYF.

The CDR3 DNA follows: TGTGCCAGCACCCTCAGGGCGTTTTTTCGTGAAGCTTTCTTT. It encodes CASTLRAFFREAFF. J is TRBJ1-1 and V is TRBV6-5; a possible D gene is TRBD1 (5 bases). The CDR3 runs 14 residues. V was pared by 7 bases and J by 7 bases, with 19 bases between. Germline lookup yields CDR1 MNHEY and CDR2 SVGAGI.

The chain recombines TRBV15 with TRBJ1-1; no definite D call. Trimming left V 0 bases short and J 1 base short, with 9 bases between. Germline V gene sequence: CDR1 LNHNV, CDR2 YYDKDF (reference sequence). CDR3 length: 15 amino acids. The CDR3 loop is CATSREYGSNTEAFF. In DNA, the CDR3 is TGTGCCACCAGCAGAGAATACGGGTCGAACACTGAAGCTTTCTTT.

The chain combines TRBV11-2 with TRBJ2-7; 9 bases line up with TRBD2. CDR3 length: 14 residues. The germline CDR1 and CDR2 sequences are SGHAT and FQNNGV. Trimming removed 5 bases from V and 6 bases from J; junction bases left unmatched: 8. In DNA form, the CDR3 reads TGTGCCAGCAGCGATCTAGCGGGAATTGGCGAGCAGTACTTC. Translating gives CASSDLAGIGEQYF. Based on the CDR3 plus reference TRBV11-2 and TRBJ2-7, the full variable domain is EAGVAQSPRYKIIEKRQSVAFWCNPISGHATLYWYQQILGQGPKLLIQFQNNGVVDDSQLPKDRFSAERLKGVDSTLKIQPAKLEDSAVYLCASSDLAGIGEQYFGPGTRLTVT.

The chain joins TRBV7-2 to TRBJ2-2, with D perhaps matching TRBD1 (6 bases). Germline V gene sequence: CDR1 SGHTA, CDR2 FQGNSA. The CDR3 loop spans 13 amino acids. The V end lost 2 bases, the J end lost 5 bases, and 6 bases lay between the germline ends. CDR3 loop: CASSLRGTGELFF. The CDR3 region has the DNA TGTGCCAGCAGCTTAAGGGGGACCGGGGAGCTGTTTTTT.

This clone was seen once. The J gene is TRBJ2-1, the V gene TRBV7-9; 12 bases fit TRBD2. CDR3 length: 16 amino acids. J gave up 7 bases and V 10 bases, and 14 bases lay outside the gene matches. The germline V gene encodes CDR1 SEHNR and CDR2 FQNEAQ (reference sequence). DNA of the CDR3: TGTGCCACCATCCCTAGCGGGGGGGATCTCTGGAATGAGCAGTTCTTC. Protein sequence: CATIPSGGDLWNEQFF.

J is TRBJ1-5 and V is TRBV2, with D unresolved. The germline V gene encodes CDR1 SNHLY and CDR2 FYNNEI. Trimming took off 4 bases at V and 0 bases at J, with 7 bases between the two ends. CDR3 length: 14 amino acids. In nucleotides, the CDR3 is TGTGCCAGCAGTGGGGCAGCTAGCAATCAGCCCCAGCATTTT. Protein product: CASSGAASNQPQHF.

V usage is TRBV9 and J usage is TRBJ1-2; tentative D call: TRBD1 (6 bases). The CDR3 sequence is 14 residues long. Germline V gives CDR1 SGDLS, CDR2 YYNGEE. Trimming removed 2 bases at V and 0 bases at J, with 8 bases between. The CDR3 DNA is TGTGCCAGCAGCGTCACAGGGACTAACTATGGCTACACCTTC. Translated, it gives CASSVTGTNYGYTF.

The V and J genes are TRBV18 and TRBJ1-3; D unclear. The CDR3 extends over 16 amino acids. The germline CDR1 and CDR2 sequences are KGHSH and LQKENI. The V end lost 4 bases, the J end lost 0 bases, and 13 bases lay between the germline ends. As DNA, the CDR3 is TGTGCCAGCTCACAGACATCACCCCACTCTGGAAACACCATATATTTT. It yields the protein CASSQTSPHSGNTIYF.

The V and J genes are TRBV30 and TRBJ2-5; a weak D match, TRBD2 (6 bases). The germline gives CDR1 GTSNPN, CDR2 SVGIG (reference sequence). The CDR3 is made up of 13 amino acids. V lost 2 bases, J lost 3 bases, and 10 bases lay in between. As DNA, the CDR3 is TGTGCCTGGAGTACGGGAGTTAAAGAGACCCAGTACTTC. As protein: CAWSTGVKETQYF.

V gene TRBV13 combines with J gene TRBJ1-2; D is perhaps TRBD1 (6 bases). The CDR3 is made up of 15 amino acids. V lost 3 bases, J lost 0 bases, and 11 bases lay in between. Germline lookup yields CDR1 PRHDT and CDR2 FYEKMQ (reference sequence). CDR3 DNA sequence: TGTGCCAGCAGCTTGCCGGGACACACTAACTATGGCTACACCTTC. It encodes CASSLPGHTNYGYTF.

The CDR3 here is CASSVEAGRFTGELFF. The DNA of the CDR3 is TGTGCCAGCAGCGTAGAAGCGGGGCGTTTCACCGGGGAGCTGTTTTTT. This chain uses TRBV9 with TRBJ2-2, with 7 nucleotides matching TRBD2. The CDR3 spans 16 residues. Per germline, CDR1 SGDLS and CDR2 YYNGEE. The ends lost 0 bases at V and 4 bases at J; junction bases unmatched: 6.

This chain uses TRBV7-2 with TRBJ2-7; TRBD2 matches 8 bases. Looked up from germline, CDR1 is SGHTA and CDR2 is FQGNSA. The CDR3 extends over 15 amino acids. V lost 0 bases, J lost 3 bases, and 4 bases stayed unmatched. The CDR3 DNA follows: TGTGCCAGCAGCTTAGCTGCGAGCGGGGGCTACGAGCAGTACTTC. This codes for CASSLAASGGYEQYF.

DNA for the CDR3: TGTGCCAGCAGTTACACTAGCGGGGGGCTAAAAGAGACCCAGTACTTC. Its protein is CASSYTSGGLKETQYF. J is TRBJ2-5 and V is TRBV6-6; 12 bases align to TRBD2. V shed 2 bases, J shed 3 bases, and the junction held 4 bases outside the gene matches. This CDR3 region has 16 residues. The germline V gene encodes CDR1 MNHNY and CDR2 SVGAGI (reference sequence).

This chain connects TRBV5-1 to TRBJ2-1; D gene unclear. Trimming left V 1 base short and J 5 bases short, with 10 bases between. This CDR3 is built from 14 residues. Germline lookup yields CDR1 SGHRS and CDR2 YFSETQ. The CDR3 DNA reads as TGCGCCAGCAGCTTGACTCCGGGTAACAATGAGCAGTTCTTC. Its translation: CASSLTPGNNEQFF.

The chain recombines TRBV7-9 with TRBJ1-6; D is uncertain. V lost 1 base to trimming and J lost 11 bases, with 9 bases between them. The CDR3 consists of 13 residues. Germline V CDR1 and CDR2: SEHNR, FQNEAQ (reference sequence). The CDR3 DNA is TGTGCCAGCAGCTTAGAGAGAATGGCACCCCTCCACTTT. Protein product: CASSLERMAPLHF.

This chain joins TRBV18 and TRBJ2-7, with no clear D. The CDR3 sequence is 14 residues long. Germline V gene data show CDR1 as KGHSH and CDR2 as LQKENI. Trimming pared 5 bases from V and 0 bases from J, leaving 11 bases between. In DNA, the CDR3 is TGTGCCAGCTCATCACTCTCAGGCTCCTACGAGCAGTACTTC. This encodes CASSSLSGSYEQYF.

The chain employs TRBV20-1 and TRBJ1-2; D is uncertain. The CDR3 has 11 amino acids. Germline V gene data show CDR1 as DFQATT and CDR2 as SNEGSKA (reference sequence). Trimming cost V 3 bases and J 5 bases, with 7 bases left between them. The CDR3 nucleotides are TGCAGTGCTAGTGTTCCTTATGGCTACACCTTC. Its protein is CSASVPYGYTF.